This paragraph reports one TCR beta chain. These data come from a study of blood T cell repertoires in COVID-19. In the original processing: Reference gene primer amplification in the assay estimated nucleated cell counts. This table comes from immunoSEQ multiplex PCR, and its TCRdb copy is limited to in-frame clones, with some not included. V and J calls and clone size are given by that table; D and trimming were obtained from the DNA. There are 250,000 to 350,000 clones in the sample; around 91% occur only once, and roughly an eighth lies in the top ten. V was cut by 6 bases and J by 4 bases, with 13 bases left in between. CDR1 SGHRS and CDR2 YFSETQ come from the germline V gene. The CDR3 loop spans 13 amino acids.

This rearrangement joins TRBV5-1 to TRBJ1-1; D may be TRBD1 (6 bases). Sequencing was carried out using peripheral blood. The TCR originated in a woman aged 60-75 years with acute or convalescent COVID-19. CDR3 DNA sequence: TGCGCCAGCACCGAAAGGGGGGGCACTGAAGCTTTCTTT. This gives the protein CASTERGGTEAFF.